This record concerns one T cell receptor beta chain sequence. Original handling: Counts of nucleated cells, estimated from reference gene primer amplification, were obtained. Sequencing was performed with immunoSEQ multiplex PCR; in TCRdb, only in-frame clones are kept and a portion is missing. V, J and clone size were drawn from that table, and D and trimming were deduced from the DNA. The sample contains some 200,000 clones, 70% to 90% of which appear only once. The sample comes from a study of blood T cell repertoires in COVID-19. In the study overall: Acute-phase and convalescent COVID-19 samples originated in the United States, Italy and Spain. Nucleic acid was either cDNA or gDNA, and it came from T cells, B-cell-depleted T cells, or PBMCs.

Trimming took off 5 bases at V and 7 bases at J, with 13 bases between the two ends. CDR1 is SGHKS, CDR2 YYEKEE, per germline (reference sequence). The CDR3 spans 14 residues. The rearrangement joins TRBV5-5 to TRBJ1-6, with D possibly being TRBD1 (5 bases). The sequence was obtained from a man aged 40-50 years with active or convalescent COVID-19. Sample: peripheral blood. CDR3 sequence reads: CASRSTDKNSPLHF. The CDR3 region has the DNA TGTGCCAGCAGATCGACAGACAAGAATTCACCCCTCCACTTT.